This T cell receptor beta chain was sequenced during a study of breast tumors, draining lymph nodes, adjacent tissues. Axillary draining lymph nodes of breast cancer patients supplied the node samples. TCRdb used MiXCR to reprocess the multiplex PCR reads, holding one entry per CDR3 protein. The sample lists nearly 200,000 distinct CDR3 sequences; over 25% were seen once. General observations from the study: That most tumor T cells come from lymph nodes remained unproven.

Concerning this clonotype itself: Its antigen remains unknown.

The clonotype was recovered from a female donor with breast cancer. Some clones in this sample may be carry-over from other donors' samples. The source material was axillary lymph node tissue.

DNA for the CDR3: TGTGCCAGCAGTCCCCGACAGGCTCAGCCCCAGCATTTT. It codes for CASSPRQAQPQHF. The chain carries TRBV6-5 and TRBJ1-5, with D tentatively TRBD1 (6 bases). The CDR3 totals 13 residues. Between the trimmed V and J ends, which lost 5 bases and 6 bases, there was a span of 11 bases. Germline V gene lookup returns CDR1 MNHEY and CDR2 SVGAGI.